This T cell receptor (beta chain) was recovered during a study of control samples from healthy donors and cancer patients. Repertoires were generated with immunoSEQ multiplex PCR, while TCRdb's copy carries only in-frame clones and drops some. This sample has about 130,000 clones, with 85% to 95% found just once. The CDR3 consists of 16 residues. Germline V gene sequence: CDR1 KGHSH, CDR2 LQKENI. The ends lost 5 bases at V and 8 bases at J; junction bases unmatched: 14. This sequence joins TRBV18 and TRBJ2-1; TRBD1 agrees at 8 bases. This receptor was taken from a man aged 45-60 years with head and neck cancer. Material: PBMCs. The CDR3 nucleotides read TGTGCCAGCTCAACCAGGCCCGGACAGGGACCCCATGAGCAGTTCTTC. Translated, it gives CASSTRPGQGPHEQFF.